This T cell receptor beta chain was captured by sequencing in a study of human T cells and chemical hapten exposure. On the study more broadly: Upper-back patches of 0.01% DPC were read at 6 days.

Specified time point: patch test 1, 2 weeks after DPC sensitization. This sample's treatment: therapeutic diphenylcyclopropenone sensitization with weekly scalp DPC. Blood collection happened ahead of applying each patch test. Study-wide results and limits: With regard to DPC sensitization, TCRs above 1 in 1000 frequency did not change. Each of the donors had alopecia, so their immune responses may not resemble those of healthy people.

This clonotype was found a few times. Antigen: not known. Trimming pared 0 bases from V and 4 bases from J, leaving 9 bases between. Germline CDR1 reads SGHTA; CDR2 reads FQGNSA. This CDR3 is 14 amino acids long. Via MiXCR, TCRdb re-called the RACE reads, giving one row per CDR3 protein. The top ten hold more than 7% of the sample, which has approximately 350,000 distinct CDR3 sequences, around 7% seen once. This chain connects TRBV7-2 to TRBJ1-1; D call uncertain. This receptor was taken from a woman between 18 and 29 years old with alopecia areata. Some clones in this sample may be carry-over from other donors' samples. Sequenced material: whole blood, taken in connection with sensitization to the hapten diphenylcyclopropenone (DPC). The CDR3 sequence is CASSLAMKPTEAFF. CDR3 bases: TGTGCCAGCAGCTTAGCGATGAAGCCCACTGAAGCTTTCTTT.